This T cell receptor (beta chain) was captured in a study of blood T cell repertoires in COVID-19. Profiled with immunoSEQ multiplex PCR; TCRdb holds only in-frame clones, not every one. The sample lists approximately 290,000 clones, more than 80% occurring once. V shed 5 bases, J shed 4 bases, and the junction held 2 bases outside the gene matches. Looked up from germline, CDR1 is MNHEY and CDR2 is SVGAGI. The CDR3 extends over 12 amino acids. Cohorts were determined from participant-reported clinical history. The specimen sequenced was PBMCs or T cells enriched from blood (not recorded which). The origin of this receptor is a woman in her 30s who had recovered from COVID-19. The genes are TRBV6-5 and TRBJ2-7; 7 bases are shared with TRBD1. CDR3 sequence reads: CASSQGQYEQYF. CDR3 bases: TGTGCCAGCAGTCAGGGACAGTACGAGCAGTACTTC.